This TCR beta chain was identified in a study of CD8 T cells in ankylosing spondylitis. Overall study results and limits: Within ankylosing spondylitis blood, a TCR beta motif made up of roughly eight highly homologous variants appeared to be characteristic.

Germline-derived CDR1 and CDR2 are SQVTM and ANQGSEA. V dropped 8 bases and J dropped 5; count of bases not matched to a gene: 6. The CDR3 runs 13 residues. Comment on this clonotype: Its antigen is unknown.

TCRdb re-derived calls from the 5' RACE reads in MiXCR, one entry per CDR3 protein. This sample yields 200,000 to 250,000 distinct CDR3 sequences, of which roughly 18% are seen a single time; about 42% belongs to the top ten. Material for sequencing was blood, either unsorted or a sorted T cell fraction (not recorded which). The rearrangement links TRBV29-1 to TRBJ2-1; 10 bases fit TRBD2. The receptor comes from a male donor with ankylosing spondylitis. CDR3 DNA sequence: TGCAGCCCGAAACTAGCGGGGAACAATGAGCAGTTCTTC. Amino acids: CSPKLAGNNEQFF.